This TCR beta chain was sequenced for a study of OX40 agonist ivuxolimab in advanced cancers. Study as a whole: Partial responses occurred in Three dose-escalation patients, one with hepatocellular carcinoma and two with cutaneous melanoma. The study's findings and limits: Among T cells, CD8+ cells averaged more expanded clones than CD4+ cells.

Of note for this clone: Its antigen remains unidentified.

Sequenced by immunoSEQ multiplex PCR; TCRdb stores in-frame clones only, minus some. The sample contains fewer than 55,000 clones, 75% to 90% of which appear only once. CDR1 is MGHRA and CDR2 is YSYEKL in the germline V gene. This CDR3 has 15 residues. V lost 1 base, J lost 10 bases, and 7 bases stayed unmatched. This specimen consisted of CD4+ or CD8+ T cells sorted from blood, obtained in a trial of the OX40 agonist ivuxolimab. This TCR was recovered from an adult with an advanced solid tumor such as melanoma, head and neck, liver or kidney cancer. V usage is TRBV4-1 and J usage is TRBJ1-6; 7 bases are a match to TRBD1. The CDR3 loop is CASSQVGGGASPLHF. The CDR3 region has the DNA TGCGCCAGCAGCCAAGTGGGAGGGGGCGCATCACCCCTCCACTTT.